The present T cell receptor (beta chain) was sequenced within a study of spatial heterogeneity in lung cancer. Study information: More than 9.5 raw reads, on average, carried each unique TCR and UMI combination.

TCRdb reprocessed the 5' RACE reads via MiXCR and lists one record per CDR3 protein. The data show around 60,000 distinct CDR3 sequences, 7.5% to 8.5% seen once. In this sample, this clonotype turned up a few times. The junction had 6 bases not matched to a gene; V was cut back by 4 bases and J by 3 bases. The CDR3 contains 15 residues. Germline V CDR1 and CDR2: SGHRS, YFSETQ. This sample's time point: sample taken at primary tumor resection. Tumor, nontumor lung or frozen PBMC supplied whole RNA, sequenced without sorting. The donor group consisted of around 70 patients who had untreated, early-stage non-small cell lung cancer.

This TCR was sampled from a female donor with early-stage non-small cell lung cancer. V and J are TRBV5-1 and TRBJ1-4, with 7 bases matching TRBD1. The input for sequencing was PBMCs, taken at surgery. The CDR3 spells CASSTSGTANEKLFF. DNA for the CDR3: TGCGCCAGCAGCACCTCCGGGACAGCTAATGAAAAACTGTTTTTT.